This T cell receptor beta chain is from a study of cytomegalovirus exposure and HLA in healthy donors. PCR was performed using 60 Vbeta and 13 Jbeta primers. Assay used: immunoSEQ multiplex PCR; TCRdb lists only in-frame clones, some missing. The sample consists of about 98,000 clones, 55% to 75% of them appearing once. This CDR3 is built from 15 residues. The germline V gene encodes CDR1 MDHEN and CDR2 SYDVKM. With 2 bases removed from V and 7 bases from J, the gap between germline ends came to 18 bases. The J gene is TRBJ2-7, the V gene TRBV28; D unresolved. Material: PBMCs. The TCR originated in a man aged 45-60 years in good health and CMV-seronegative. The CDR3 sequence is CASSLGGTSTWEQYF. In DNA, the CDR3 is TGTGCCAGCAGTTTAGGCGGCACATCTACGTGGGAGCAGTACTTC.